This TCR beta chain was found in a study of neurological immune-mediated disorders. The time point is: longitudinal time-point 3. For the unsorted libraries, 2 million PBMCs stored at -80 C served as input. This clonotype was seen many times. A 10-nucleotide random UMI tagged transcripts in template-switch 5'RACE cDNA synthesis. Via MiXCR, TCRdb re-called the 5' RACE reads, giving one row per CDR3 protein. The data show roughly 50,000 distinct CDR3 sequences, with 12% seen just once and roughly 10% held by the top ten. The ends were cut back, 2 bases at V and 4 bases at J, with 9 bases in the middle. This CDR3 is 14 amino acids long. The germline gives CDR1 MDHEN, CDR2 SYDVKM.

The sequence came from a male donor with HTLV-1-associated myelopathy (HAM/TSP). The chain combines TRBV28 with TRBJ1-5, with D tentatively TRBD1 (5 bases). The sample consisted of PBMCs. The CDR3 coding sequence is TGTGCCAGCAGTTTACTACAGGTAAATCAGCCCCAGCATTTT. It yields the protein CASSLLQVNQPQHF.